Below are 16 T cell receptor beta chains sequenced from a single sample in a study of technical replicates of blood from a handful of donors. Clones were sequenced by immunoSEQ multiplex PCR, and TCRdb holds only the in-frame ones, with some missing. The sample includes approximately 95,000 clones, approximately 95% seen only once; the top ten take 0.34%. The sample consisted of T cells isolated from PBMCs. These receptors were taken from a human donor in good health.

CDR3 coding DNA: TGCAGCGTTGGTAGCGGCTACACCTTC. As protein: CSVGSGYTF. V is TRBV29-1 and J is TRBJ1-2; D is uncertain. The CDR3 is 9 amino acids. The V end lost 4 bases, the J end lost 8 bases, and 5 bases lay between the germline ends. The germline CDR1 and CDR2 sequences are SQVTM and ANQGSEA.

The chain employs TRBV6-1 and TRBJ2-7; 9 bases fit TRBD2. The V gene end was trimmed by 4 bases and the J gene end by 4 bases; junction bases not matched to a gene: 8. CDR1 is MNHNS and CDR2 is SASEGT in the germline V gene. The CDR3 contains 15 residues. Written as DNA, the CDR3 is TGTGCCAGCAGTGCTTTGGGACTAGCTGGTTACGAGCAGTACTTC. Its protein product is CASSALGLAGYEQYF.

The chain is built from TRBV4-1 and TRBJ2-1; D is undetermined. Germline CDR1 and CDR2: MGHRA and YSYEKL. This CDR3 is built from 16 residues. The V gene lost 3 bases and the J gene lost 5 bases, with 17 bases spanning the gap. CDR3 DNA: TGCGCCAGCAGCCATGAGTCGTATCCAGGCCACAATGAGCAGTTCTTC. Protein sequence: CASSHESYPGHNEQFF.

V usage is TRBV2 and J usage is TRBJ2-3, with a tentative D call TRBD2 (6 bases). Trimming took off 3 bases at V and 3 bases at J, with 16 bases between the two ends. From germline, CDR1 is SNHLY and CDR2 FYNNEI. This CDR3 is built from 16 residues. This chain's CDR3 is CASSDGTSPRTDTQYF. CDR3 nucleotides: TGTGCCAGCAGTGATGGTACTAGCCCGCGGACAGATACGCAGTATTTT. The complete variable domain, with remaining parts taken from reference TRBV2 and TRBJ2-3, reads EPEVTQTPSHQVTQMGQEVILRCVPISNHLYFYWYRQILGQKVEFLVSFYNNEISEKSEIFDDQFSVERPDGSNFTLKIRSTKLEDSAMYFCASSDGTSPRTDTQYFGPGTRLTVL.

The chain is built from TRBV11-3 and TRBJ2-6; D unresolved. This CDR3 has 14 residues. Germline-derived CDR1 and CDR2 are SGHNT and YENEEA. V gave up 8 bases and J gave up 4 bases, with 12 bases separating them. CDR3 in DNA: TGTGCCAGCTTTCTCGTTCCCGGGGCCAACGTCCTGACTTTC. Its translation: CASFLVPGANVLTF.

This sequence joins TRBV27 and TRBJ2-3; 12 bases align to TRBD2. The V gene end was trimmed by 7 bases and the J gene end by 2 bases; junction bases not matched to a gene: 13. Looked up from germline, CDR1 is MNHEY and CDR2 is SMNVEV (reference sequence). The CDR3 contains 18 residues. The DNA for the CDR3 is TGTGCCAGCAACCCTAATTGGGCTAGCGGGAGGGACACAGATACGCAGTATTTT. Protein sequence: CASNPNWASGRDTDTQYF.

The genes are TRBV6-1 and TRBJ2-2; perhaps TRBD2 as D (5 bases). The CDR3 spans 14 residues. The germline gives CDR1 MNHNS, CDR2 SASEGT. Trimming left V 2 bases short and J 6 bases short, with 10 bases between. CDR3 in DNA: TGTGCCAGCAGTGAACCAACTAGGCCCGGGGAGCTGTTTTTT. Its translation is CASSEPTRPGELFF.

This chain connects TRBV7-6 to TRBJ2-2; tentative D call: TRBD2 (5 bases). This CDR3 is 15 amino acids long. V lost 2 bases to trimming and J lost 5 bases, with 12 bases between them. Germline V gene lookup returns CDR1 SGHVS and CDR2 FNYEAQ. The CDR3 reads CASSLQGPGTGELFF. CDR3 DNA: TGTGCCAGCAGCTTACAAGGGCCGGGGACCGGGGAGCTGTTTTTT.

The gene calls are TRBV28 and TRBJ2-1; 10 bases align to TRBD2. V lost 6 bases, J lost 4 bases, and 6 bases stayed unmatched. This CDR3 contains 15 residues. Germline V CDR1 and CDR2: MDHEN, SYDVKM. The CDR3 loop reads CASRLGTSAYNEQFF. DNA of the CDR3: TGTGCCAGCAGACTTGGGACTAGCGCATACAATGAGCAGTTCTTC.

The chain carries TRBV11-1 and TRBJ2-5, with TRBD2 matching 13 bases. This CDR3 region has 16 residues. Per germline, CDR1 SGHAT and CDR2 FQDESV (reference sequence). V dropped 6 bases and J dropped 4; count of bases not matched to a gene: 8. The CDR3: CASRALAGGPLETQYF. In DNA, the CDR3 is TGTGCCAGCAGAGCACTAGCGGGAGGGCCTCTAGAGACCCAGTACTTC.

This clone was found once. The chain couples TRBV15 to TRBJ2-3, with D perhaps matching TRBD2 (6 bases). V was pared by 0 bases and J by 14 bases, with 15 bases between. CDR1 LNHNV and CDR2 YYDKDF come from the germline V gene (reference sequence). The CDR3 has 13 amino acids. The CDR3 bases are TGTGCCACCAGCAGAGACCGATGGGGGGAGAGGTATTTT. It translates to CATSRDRWGERYF.

The CDR3 bases are TGTGCCAGCAGCCCAAGCGGGAGGGCCGCAGATACGCAGTATTTT. It yields the protein CASSPSGRAADTQYF. V and J are TRBV7-9 and TRBJ2-3; 10 bases align to TRBD2. Germline-derived CDR1 and CDR2 are SEHNR and FQNEAQ (reference sequence). The V segment lost 5 bases and the J segment 4 bases; nucleotides outside the gene matches: 6. CDR3 length equals 15 residues.

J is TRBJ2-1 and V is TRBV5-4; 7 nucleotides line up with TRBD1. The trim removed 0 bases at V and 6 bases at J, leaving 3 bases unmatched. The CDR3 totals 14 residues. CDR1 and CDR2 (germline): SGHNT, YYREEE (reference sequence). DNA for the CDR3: TGTGCCAGCAGCTTGGGACAGGGAGTCAATGAGCAGTTCTTC. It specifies CASSLGQGVNEQFF.

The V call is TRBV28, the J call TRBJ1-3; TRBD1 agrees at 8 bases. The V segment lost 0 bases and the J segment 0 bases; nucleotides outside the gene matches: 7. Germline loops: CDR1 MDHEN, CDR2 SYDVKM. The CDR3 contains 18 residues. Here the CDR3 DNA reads TGTGCCAGCAGTTTATGGTGGGACAGGAAGGACTCTGGAAACACCATATATTTT. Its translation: CASSLWWDRKDSGNTIYF.

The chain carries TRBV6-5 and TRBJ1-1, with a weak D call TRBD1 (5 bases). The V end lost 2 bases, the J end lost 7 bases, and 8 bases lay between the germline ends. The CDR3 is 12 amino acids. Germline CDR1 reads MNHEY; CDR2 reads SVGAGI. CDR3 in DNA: TGTGCCAGCAGTTACACAGGATATGAAGCTTTCTTT. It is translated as CASSYTGYEAFF.

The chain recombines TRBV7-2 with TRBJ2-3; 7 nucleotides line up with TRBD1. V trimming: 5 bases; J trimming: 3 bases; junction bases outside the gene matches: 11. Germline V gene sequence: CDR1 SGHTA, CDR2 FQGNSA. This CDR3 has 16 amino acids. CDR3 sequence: CASSPPRDRRTDTQYF. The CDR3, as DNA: TGTGCCAGCAGCCCCCCCCGGGACAGACGGACAGATACGCAGTATTTT.